This T cell receptor (beta chain) was found in a study of blood T cell repertoires in COVID-19. Overall study context: Sources were T cells, B-cell-depleted T cells, or PBMCs; the material itself was cDNA or gDNA.

Trimming stripped 1 base from V and 0 bases from J, with 12 bases between. The CDR3 has 16 residues. The germline CDR1 and CDR2 sequences are PRHDT and FYEKMQ (reference sequence). Per the authors' pipeline: Estimation of nucleated cell counts was performed using reference gene primer amplification. The method was immunoSEQ multiplex PCR; TCRdb's version includes in-frame clones alone and lacks a portion of them. V and J calls and clone size are those listed in that table; D and trimming were worked out from the DNA. The sample holds 150,000 to 200,000 clones, approximately 90% seen once. This receptor was identified in a man in his late teens or twenties with active or convalescent COVID-19. Input material: peripheral blood. V and J are TRBV13 and TRBJ1-1; a weak D match, TRBD1 (5 bases). The CDR3 DNA reads TGTGCCAGCAGCTTAGCAGGGCCAGTCATGAACACTGAAGCTTTCTTT. It encodes CASSLAGPVMNTEAFF. Combining the CDR3 with reference TRBV13 and TRBJ1-1 gives the whole variable domain AAGVIQSPRHLIKEKRETATLKCYPIPRHDTVYWYQQGPGQDPQFLISFYEKMQSDKGSIPDRFSAQQFSDYHSELNMSSLELGDSALYFCASSLAGPVMNTEAFFGQGTRLTVV.